These T cell receptor beta chains were read from a single sample in a study of T cell responses to AZD1222 COVID-19 vaccine. Profiling relied on immunoSEQ multiplex PCR, and the TCRdb table lists in-frame clones only, not all of them. The sample carries 60,000 to 80,000 clones, approximately 85% recorded once. Specimen: peripheral blood, collected on day 0 of AZD1222 vaccination. These receptor sequences come from an adult in good health. CDR3s include the opening cysteine and the closing phenylalanine or tryptophan. The D gene is left open where the match is weak. Not all rows give a size; the values are once, few, many and, for expanded clones, a class.

clone_size d_call j_call v_call cdr3_aa cdr3_nt
once . TRBJ1-3 TRBV12-5 CASDGNSGNTIYF TGTGCTAGCGACGGAAACTCTGGAAACACCATATATTTT
. . TRBJ2-7 TRBV6-5 CASSPPTGLAYEQYF TGTGCCAGCAGCCCACCGACAGGTTTAGCCTACGAGCAGTACTTC
. . TRBJ1-2 TRBV6-5 CASSYSLGQDGYTF TGTGCCAGCAGTTATTCGCTGGGGCAGGATGGCTACACCTTC
. . TRBJ2-4 TRBV27 CASTAGTGIGAKNIQYF TGTGCCAGCACCGCCGGGACGGGGATCGGGGCCAAAAACATTCAGTACTTC
. . TRBJ1-5 TRBV6-4 CASSADGNQPQHF TGTGCCAGCAGTGCGGACGGTAATCAGCCCCAGCATTTT
. TRBD1 TRBJ1-2 TRBV30 CAWSVSGTGGGYTF TGTGCCTGGAGTGTCTCCGGGACAGGGGGCGGCTACACCTTC
once . TRBJ2-2 TRBV19 CAARPGLGAGELFF TGTGCCGCTCGACCGGGGCTCGGGGCCGGGGAGCTGTTTTTT
. . TRBJ1-1 TRBV5-1 CASSLKVNTEAFF TGCGCCAGCAGCTTGAAGGTGAACACTGAAGCTTTCTTT
. . TRBJ1-2 TRBV29-1 CSVGGDVGGYTF TGCAGCGTTGGAGGGGATGTCGGAGGCTACACCTTC
. . TRBJ2-1 TRBV11-3 CASSLTGGSSYNEQFF TGTGCCAGCAGCCTGACGGGCGGGTCCTCCTACAATGAGCAGTTCTTC
. TRBD1 TRBJ2-2 TRBV12-5 CASGIGTGNTGELFF TGTGCTAGTGGTATCGGGACAGGGAACACCGGGGAGCTGTTTTTT
. . TRBJ1-4 TRBV7-2 CASRWTVTTNEKLFF TGTGCCAGCAGATGGACGGTTACAACTAATGAAAAACTGTTTTTT
. . TRBJ1-3 TRBV19 CASSMTPSSGNTIYF TGTGCCAGTAGCATGACACCTAGCTCTGGAAACACCATATATTTT
. . TRBJ2-4 TRBV5-1 CASSLAQRNIQYF TGCGCCAGCAGCTTGGCGCAGAGAAACATTCAGTACTTC
. TRBD1 TRBJ2-2 TRBV5-4 CASSRRQGSNTGELFF TGTGCCAGCAGCCGCAGACAGGGGTCGAACACCGGGGAGCTGTTTTTT
once . TRBJ2-2 TRBV6-5 CALTGDGFPGELFF TGTGCCTTGACCGGAGACGGGTTCCCCGGGGAGCTGTTTTTT
. TRBD2 TRBJ2-2 TRBV5-5 CASMGLAGSGELFF TGTGCCAGCATGGGACTAGCGGGGTCCGGGGAGCTGTTTTTT
. . TRBJ1-1 TRBV4-1 CASSQGGQGSRMNTEAFF TGCGCCAGCAGCCAAGGTGGGCAAGGCAGTAGGATGAACACTGAAGCTTTCTTT
. . TRBJ1-5 TRBV6-4 CASSDSKGPTENSNQPQHF TGTGCCAGCAGTGACTCGAAAGGACCGACGGAAAATAGCAATCAGCCCCAGCATTTT
. . TRBJ2-1 TRBV9 CASSVWPHNEQFF TGTGCCAGCAGCGTATGGCCTCACAATGAGCAGTTCTTC
. . TRBJ1-6 TRBV10-3 CAISIGAAGVNSPLHF TGTGCCATCAGTATCGGGGCGGCCGGAGTAAATTCACCCCTCCACTTT
. . TRBJ1-2 TRBV20-1 CSARDLDRGTF TGCAGTGCTAGAGATCTTGATAGGGGCACCTTC
. TRBD1 TRBJ1-4 TRBV28 CASSSGTGQKLFF TGTGCCAGCAGTTCGGGGACAGGCCAAAAACTGTTTTTT
. . TRBJ2-2 TRBV5-1 CASGETGTNTGELFF TGCGCCAGCGGCGAAACAGGGACGAACACCGGGGAGCTGTTTTTT
. . TRBJ1-2 TRBV5-6 CASSFNVGGYTF TGTGCCAGCAGCTTTAATGTTGGCGGCTACACCTTC
. . TRBJ1-4 TRBV6-5 CATKRQGGYEKLFF TGTGCCACAAAGCGGCAGGGAGGATACGAAAAACTGTTTTTT
. . TRBJ1-2 TRBV29-1 CSVNWDGLTMGYTF TGCAGCGTTAATTGGGATGGTCTAACTATGGGCTACACCTTC
. . TRBJ1-2 TRBV2 CASPVGVPPNYGYTF TGTGCCAGCCCCGTCGGAGTACCGCCCAACTATGGCTACACCTTC
. TRBD1 TRBJ2-7 TRBV5-1 CASTPTGNHEQYF TGCGCCAGCACACCGACAGGGAACCACGAGCAGTACTTC
. TRBD1 TRBJ2-2 TRBV6-5 CASSLPTGGPGELFF TGTGCCAGCAGTTTACCGACAGGGGGTCCCGGGGAGCTGTTTTTT
. TRBD1 TRBJ2-7 TRBV18 CASSPGTGPYEQYF TGTGCCAGCTCCCCCGGGACAGGGCCCTACGAGCAGTACTTC
. . TRBJ1-3 TRBV30 CAWSVGWLSRNTIYF TGTGCCTGGAGTGTAGGCTGGCTCTCTAGAAACACCATATATTTT
. TRBD1 TRBJ1-1 TRBV9 CASSVADRGRTEAFF TGTGCCAGCAGCGTCGCCGACAGGGGGCGTACTGAAGCTTTCTTT
. . TRBJ1-1 TRBV28 CASSFEPLGVTEAFF TGTGCCAGCAGTTTCGAGCCGTTGGGGGTCACTGAAGCTTTCTTT
. . TRBJ1-2 TRBV2 CASSARYGYTF TGTGCCAGCAGTGCCAGGTATGGCTACACCTTC
. TRBD1 TRBJ2-1 TRBV5-1 CASSLTGGNNEQFF TGCGCCAGCAGCTTGACAGGGGGCAACAATGAGCAGTTCTTC